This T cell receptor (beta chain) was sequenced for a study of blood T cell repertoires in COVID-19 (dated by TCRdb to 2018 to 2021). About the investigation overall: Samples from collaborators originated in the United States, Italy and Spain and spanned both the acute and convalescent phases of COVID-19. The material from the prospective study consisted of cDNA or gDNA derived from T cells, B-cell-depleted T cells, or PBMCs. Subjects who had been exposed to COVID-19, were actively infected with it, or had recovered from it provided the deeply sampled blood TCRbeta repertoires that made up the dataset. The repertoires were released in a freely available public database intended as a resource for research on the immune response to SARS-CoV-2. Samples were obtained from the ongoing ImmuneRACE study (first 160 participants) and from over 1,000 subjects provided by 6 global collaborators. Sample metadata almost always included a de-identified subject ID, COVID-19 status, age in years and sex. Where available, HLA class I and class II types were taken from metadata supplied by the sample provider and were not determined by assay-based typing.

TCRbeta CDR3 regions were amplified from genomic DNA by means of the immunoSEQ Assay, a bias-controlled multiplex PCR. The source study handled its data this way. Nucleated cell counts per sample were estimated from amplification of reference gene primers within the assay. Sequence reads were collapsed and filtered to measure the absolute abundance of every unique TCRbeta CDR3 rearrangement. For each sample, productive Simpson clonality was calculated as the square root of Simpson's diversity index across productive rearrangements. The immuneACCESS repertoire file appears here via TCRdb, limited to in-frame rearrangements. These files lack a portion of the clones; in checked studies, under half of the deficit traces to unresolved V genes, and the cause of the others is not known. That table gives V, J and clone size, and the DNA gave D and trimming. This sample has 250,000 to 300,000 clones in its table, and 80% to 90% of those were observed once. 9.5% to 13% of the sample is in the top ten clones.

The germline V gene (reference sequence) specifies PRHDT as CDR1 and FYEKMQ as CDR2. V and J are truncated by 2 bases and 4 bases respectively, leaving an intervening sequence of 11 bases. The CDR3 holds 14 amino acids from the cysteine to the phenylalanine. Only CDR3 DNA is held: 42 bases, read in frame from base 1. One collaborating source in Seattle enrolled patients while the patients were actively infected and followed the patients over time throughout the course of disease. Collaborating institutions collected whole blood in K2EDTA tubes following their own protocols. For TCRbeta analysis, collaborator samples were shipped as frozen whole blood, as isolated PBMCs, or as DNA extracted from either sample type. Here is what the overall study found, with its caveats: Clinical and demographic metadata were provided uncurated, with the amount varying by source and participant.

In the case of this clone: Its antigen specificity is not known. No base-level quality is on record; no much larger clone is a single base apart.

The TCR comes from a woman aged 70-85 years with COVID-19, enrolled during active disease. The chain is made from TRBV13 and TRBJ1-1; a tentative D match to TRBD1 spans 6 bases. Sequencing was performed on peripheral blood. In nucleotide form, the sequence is TGTGCCAGCAGCTTATTCAGGGGTGCCACTGAAGCTTTCTTT. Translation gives CASSLFRGATEAFF.